These T cell receptor beta chains were read from a single sample in a study of metastatic and nonmetastatic thyroid tumors. TCRdb re-clonotyped the PCR reads via MiXCR. The repertoire holds over 30,000 clones, 29% seen once, with 7.8% in the top ten. Sequenced material: blood. The receptors were sampled from a female donor with papillary thyroid cancer or a benign thyroid nodule (not recorded which). Some clones in this sample may be carry-over from other donors' samples. The CDR3 runs from the conserved cysteine through the conserved F or W. Each record gives: V gene, D gene, clone size, J gene, CDR3 DNA, CDR3 protein. The D gene is left open where the match is weak. The size field is filled for only some rows; it gives once, few, many or a size class.

>TRBV27|NA|medium-sized|TRBJ2-7
TGTGCCAGCAGGGCCTACGGGGGTGGCTCCTACGAGCAGTACTTC
CASRAYGGGSYEQYF
>TRBV19|NA|many|TRBJ2-3
TGTGCCAGTAGTATCAATCTAGATACGCAGTATTTT
CASSINLDTQYF
>TRBV6-1|TRBD1|many|TRBJ2-5
TGTGCCAGCAGTGAACAGGGGGCACAGGAGACCCAGTACTTC
CASSEQGAQETQYF
>TRBV6-1|NA|NA|TRBJ2-3
TGTGCCATCCTCCCGTCAGAGCGGTTTGGCACAGATACGCAGTATTTT
CAILPSERFGTDTQYF
>TRBV6-1|NA|NA|TRBJ2-7
TGTGCCAGCAGTGTACACCCCCGGCGACAGGACTACGAGCAGTACTTC
CASSVHPRRQDYEQYF
>TRBV7-3|NA|once|TRBJ2-1
TGTGCCAGCAGCTTAAGTGCTGAGGGCAATGAGCAGTTCTTC
CASSLSAEGNEQFF
>TRBV4-1|NA|NA|TRBJ2-7
TGCGCCAGCAGCCAAGGAGTCACTACCTACGAGCAGTACTTC
CASSQGVTTYEQYF
>TRBV5-1|TRBD1|NA|TRBJ2-7
TGCGCCAGCAGCTTGGATCCAGGGGGTACCTACGAGCAGTACTTC
CASSLDPGGTYEQYF
>TRBV27|NA|NA|TRBJ2-5
TGTGCCAGCAGTTCACGGGACGGATATTTGGGGGAGACCCAGTACTTC
CASSSRDGYLGETQYF
>TRBV11-3|NA|medium-sized|TRBJ2-7
TGTGCCAGCAGCTCCCCCCAAGGCGCCGGCTACGAGCAGTACTTC
CASSSPQGAGYEQYF
>TRBV5-1|NA|once|TRBJ1-5
TGCGCCAGCAGCTTGGCCCCCAGGGCATCTAGCAATCAGCCCCAGCATTTT
CASSLAPRASSNQPQHF
>TRBV6-1|TRBD1|NA|TRBJ1-6
TGTGCCAGCATAAGAGACAGGGAAGGAAATTCACCCCTCCACTTT
CASIRDREGNSPLHF
>TRBV10-3|TRBD1|many|TRBJ2-7
TGTGCCATCAGTCGGGAGGACAGGGGACACGAGCAGTACTTC
CAISREDRGHEQYF
>TRBV7-2|NA|many|TRBJ1-3
TGTGCCAGCAGCCCCACGCGTCGAACAAACACCATATATTTT
CASSPTRRTNTIYF
>TRBV15|NA|NA|TRBJ1-2
TGTGCCCCCAGCAGGCTTGACATTCTAGATGGCTACCCCTTC
CAPSRLDILDGYPF
>TRBV20-1|NA|NA|TRBJ1-2
TGCAGTGCTAGAGAACAGGCGGACAACTATGGCTACACCTTC
CSAREQADNYGYTF
>TRBV6-5|NA|few|TRBJ2-1
TGTGCCAGCAGTTACTCGTCCTTTAGCGCCTACAATGAGCAGTTCTTC
CASSYSSFSAYNEQFF
>TRBV24-1|NA|medium-sized|TRBJ2-1
TGTGCCACCGGGGCGGGTGACCTAGTTCGCAATGAGCAGTTCTTC
CATGAGDLVRNEQFF
>TRBV7-6|NA|many|TRBJ1-1
TGTGCCAGCAGCTTAGCGCGCGTGGAGAGGGCGGGCACTGAAGCTTTCTTT
CASSLARVERAGTEAFF
>TRBV24-1|TRBD2|once|TRBJ2-1
TGTGACACCAGTGACCCTTCCCTAGCGGGGGGGACGAACAATGAGCAGTTCTTC
CDTSDPSLAGGTNNEQFF
>TRBV2|NA|many|TRBJ1-5
TGTGCCAGCAGTGCCGAGGACAGTAATCAGCCCCAGCATTTT
CASSAEDSNQPQHF
>TRBV6-1|NA|NA|TRBJ2-7
TGTGCCAGCCGGGGGTACGAGCAGTACTTC
CASRGYEQYF